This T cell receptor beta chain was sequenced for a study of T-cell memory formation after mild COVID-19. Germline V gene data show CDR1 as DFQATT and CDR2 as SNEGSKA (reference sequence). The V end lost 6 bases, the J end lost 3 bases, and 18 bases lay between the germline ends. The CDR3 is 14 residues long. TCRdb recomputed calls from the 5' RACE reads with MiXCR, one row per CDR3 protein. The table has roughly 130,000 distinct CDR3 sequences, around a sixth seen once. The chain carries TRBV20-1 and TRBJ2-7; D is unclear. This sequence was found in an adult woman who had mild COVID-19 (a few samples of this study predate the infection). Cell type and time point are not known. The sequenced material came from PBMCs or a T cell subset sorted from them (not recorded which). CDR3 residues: CSATIPGPSYEQYF. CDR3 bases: TGCAGTGCCACGATCCCAGGACCGAGCTACGAGCAGTACTTC.